The 21 T cell receptor beta chains reported below all come from one sample, sequenced in a study of response to subunit inactivated influenza vaccine. TCRdb reprocessed the RT-PCR reads via MiXCR and lists one record per CDR3 protein. This sample has 300,000 to 350,000 distinct CDR3 sequences, with around a fifth found just once. Material: PBMCs from blood, obtained approximately 20 months after vaccination. The source of these receptors is a man between 50 and 69 years old who received an inactivated influenza vaccine.

J is TRBJ2-1 and V is TRBV20-1; 15 bases are shared with TRBD2. Germline CDR1 and CDR2: DFQATT and SNEGSKA (reference sequence). J lost 0 bases, V lost 2 bases, and 14 bases had no gene match. CDR3 length: 21 amino acids. DNA of the CDR3: TGCAGTGCTAGAAGAAGTCCCGGGACTAGCGGGGGGCACAGCTCCTACAATGAGCAGTTCTTC. Translated: CSARRSPGTSGGHSSYNEQFF.

The V and J genes are TRBV10-2 and TRBJ2-3; 8 bases match TRBD2. From germline, CDR1 is WSHSY and CDR2 SAAADI. Trimming removed 6 bases from V and 4 bases from J; junction bases left unmatched: 12. CDR3 length: 16 amino acids. CDR3 sequence: CASRNSGARVSDTQYF. The CDR3 DNA sequence: TGCGCCAGCAGAAATAGCGGGGCAAGAGTTTCAGATACGCAGTATTTT.

V gene TRBV7-8 combines with J gene TRBJ2-2, with D perhaps given as TRBD1 or TRBD2 (5 bases each). Trimming removed 1 base from V and 4 bases from J, with 10 bases in between. The CDR3 runs to 15 residues. Germline CDR1 and CDR2: SGHVS and FQNEAQ. The CDR3 sequence: CASSLGGAFTGELFF. The CDR3 coding sequence is TGTGCCAGCAGCTTAGGAGGGGCGTTCACCGGGGAGCTGTTTTTT.

The chain links TRBV12-3 or TRBV12-4 to TRBJ2-2; weak D call: TRBD2 (5 bases). With 3 bases removed from V and 7 bases from J, the gap between germline ends came to 9 bases. The CDR3 loop spans 13 amino acids. CDR3 region: CASSFRGNGELFF. CDR3 nucleotide sequence: TGTGCCAGCAGTTTCCGGGGAAACGGGGAGCTGTTTTTT.

The J gene is TRBJ2-3, the V gene TRBV5-6; D is perhaps TRBD2 (6 bases). From germline, CDR1 is SGHDT and CDR2 YYEEEE. The V end was cut by 2 bases, the J end by 4 bases, with 11 bases between. There are 14 residues in the CDR3. CDR3 DNA sequence: TGTGCCAGCAGCTTAGGGACTCCCCCAGATACGCAGTATTTT. Its protein product is CASSLGTPPDTQYF.

This clonotype is medium-sized in the sample. The V and J genes are TRBV2 and TRBJ1-1, with D hard to call. CDR3 length equals 13 residues. Germline assignment: CDR1 SNHLY and CDR2 FYNNEI. Between the trimmed V and J ends, which lost 7 bases and 1 base, there was a span of 10 bases. CDR3 in amino acids: CASKGGENTEAFF. As DNA, the CDR3 is TGTGCCAGCAAAGGCGGGGAGAACACTGAAGCTTTCTTT.

The V call is TRBV6-6, the J call TRBJ2-1, with D unclear. V gave up 2 bases and J gave up 10 bases, with 9 bases separating them. The germline V gene encodes CDR1 MNHNY and CDR2 SVGAGI (reference sequence). There are 12 residues in the CDR3. DNA of the CDR3: TGTGCCAGCAGTTACCTTCCCTGGGAGCAGTTCTTC. The encoded protein is CASSYLPWEQFF.

The chain joins TRBV10-3 to TRBJ2-2; TRBD1 aligns across 8 bases. The CDR3 is made up of 16 amino acids. CDR1 ENHRY and CDR2 SYGVKD come from the germline V gene. The V gene end was trimmed by 3 bases and the J gene end by 2 bases; junction bases not matched to a gene: 5. DNA of the CDR3: TGTGCCATCAGTGATAGGGACAGGAGAAACACCGGGGAGCTGTTTTTT. Protein: CAISDRDRRNTGELFF.

The V gene is TRBV24-1, the J gene TRBJ1-5; 10 nucleotides match TRBD1. In germline, CDR1 is KGHDR, CDR2 SFDVKD. The CDR3 consists of 16 residues. J lost 0 bases, V lost 4 bases, and 2 bases had no gene match. The CDR3: CATSEGQGHSNQPQHF. Here the CDR3 DNA reads TGTGCCACCAGTGAGGGACAGGGGCATAGCAATCAGCCCCAGCATTTT.

This clonotype was observed a handful of times. The rearrangement links TRBV5-1 to TRBJ1-1, with D perhaps matching TRBD1 (5 bases). Germline V gene lookup returns CDR1 SGHRS and CDR2 YFSETQ. With 4 bases removed from V and 5 bases from J, the gap between germline ends came to 12 bases. The CDR3 runs to 13 residues. The CDR3, as DNA: TGCGCCAGCAGCCAGGGTACTATTACTGAAGCTTTCTTT. This translates into CASSQGTITEAFF.

The rearrangement uses TRBV5-6 and TRBJ2-5; 9 nucleotides agree with TRBD2. The V segment lost 3 bases and the J segment 4 bases; nucleotides outside the gene matches: 13. Germline V gene sequence: CDR1 SGHDT, CDR2 YYEEEE. There are 17 residues in the CDR3. The CDR3 nucleotides read TGTGCCAGCAGCTGGGGCGTCCTAGCGGGATATTCAGAGACCCAGTACTTC. It translates to CASSWGVLAGYSETQYF.

The gene calls are TRBV15 and TRBJ1-3; 7 bases line up with TRBD1. Germline CDR1 reads LNHNV; CDR2 reads YYDKDF (reference sequence). The CDR3 sequence is 18 residues long. After removal of 4 bases from V and 1 base from J, the junction contained 13 bases not matched to a gene. CDR3 nucleotide sequence: TGTGCCACCAGCACCCCGGAAGGGGACAGAGCGTCTGGAAACACCATATATTTT. Encoded protein: CATSTPEGDRASGNTIYF.

There are many counts of this clonotype. The chain recombines TRBV10-3 with TRBJ1-5; no definite D call. V lost 11 bases, J lost 2 bases, and 13 bases lay in between. The CDR3 sequence is 13 residues long. Germline CDR1 ENHRY, CDR2 SYGVKD. In DNA form, the CDR3 reads TGTGCCTCCTCGCACCCCGGCAATCAGCCCCAGCATTTT. This gives the protein CASSHPGNQPQHF.

The chain combines TRBV5-1 with TRBJ2-1; TRBD2 matches 8 bases. This CDR3 region has 15 residues. The germline V gene has CDR1 SGHRS and CDR2 YFSETQ. Trimming cost V 3 bases and J 2 bases; bases outside gene matches: 4. The CDR3 DNA is TGCGCCAGCAGCTCACTAGCGGTCACCTACAATGAGCAGTTCTTC. This translates into CASSSLAVTYNEQFF.

In its sample, this clonotype was seen many times. The chain joins TRBV7-2 to TRBJ1-2, with D maybe TRBD1 (5 bases). CDR1 SGHTA and CDR2 FQGNSA come from the germline V gene. Trimming removed 0 bases at V and 2 bases at J, with 7 bases between. The CDR3 is 14 amino acids. The CDR3 sequence: CASSLAAGNYGYTF. CDR3 nucleotides: TGTGCCAGCAGCTTAGCGGCAGGGAACTATGGCTACACCTTC.

The V gene is TRBV4-3, the J gene TRBJ2-5; TRBD1 agrees at 7 bases. CDR1 and CDR2 from the germline V gene are LGHNA and YSLEER. This CDR3 comprises 15 residues. After removal of 4 bases from V and 4 bases from J, the junction contained 9 bases not matched to a gene. The DNA for the CDR3 is TGCGCCAGCAGCCTAGGACAGGCCCGAAGAGAGACCCAGTACTTC. Encoded protein: CASSLGQARRETQYF.

V gene TRBV6-2 or TRBV6-3 combines with J gene TRBJ2-2, with 8 bases matching TRBD1. The CDR3 contains 18 residues. J gave up 2 bases and V 6 bases, and 14 bases lay outside the gene matches. CDR1 is MNHEY, CDR2 SVGEGT, per germline. The CDR3 bases are TGTGCCAGCAGCCGCCTGGAACAGGGGGTAATTAACACCGGGGAGCTGTTTTTT. It is translated as CASSRLEQGVINTGELFF.

This chain connects TRBV5-6 to TRBJ1-1; 8 bases fit TRBD1. V gave up 0 bases and J gave up 5 bases; unmatched junction bases: 9. CDR3 size: 16 residues. Germline CDR1 is SGHDT and CDR2 is YYEEEE. The CDR3, as DNA: TGTGCCAGCAGCTTGGTTTCAGGGGGCGTTGATACTGAAGCTTTCTTT. It yields the protein CASSLVSGGVDTEAFF.

This clonotype has ten or more counts. The V gene is TRBV20-1, the J gene TRBJ1-1, with D hard to call. Trimming removed 0 bases from V and 7 bases from J, with 18 bases in between. The CDR3 spans 15 residues. Germline-derived CDR1 and CDR2 are DFQATT and SNEGSKA (reference sequence). DNA for the CDR3: TGCAGTGCTAGAGATTCAGGTATCTCGTCCGATGAAGCTTTCTTT. It encodes CSARDSGISSDEAFF.

This clonotype was detected ten times or more. The V call is TRBV4-1, the J call TRBJ1-5, with D possibly TRBD1 on 6 matching bases. This CDR3 contains 14 residues. Trimming stripped 0 bases from V and 11 bases from J, with 14 bases between. CDR1 is MGHRA and CDR2 is YSYEKL in the germline V gene. CDR3: CASSQESLAGAQHF. CDR3 DNA sequence: TGCGCCAGCAGCCAAGAATCGTTGGCAGGGGCCCAGCATTTT.

This clonotype was detected ten times or more. V and J are TRBV6-2 or TRBV6-3 and TRBJ2-3, with 7 nucleotides matching TRBD1. Trimming cost V 8 bases and J 4 bases; bases outside gene matches: 6. Germline assignment: CDR1 MNHEY and CDR2 SVGEGT. The CDR3 has 13 amino acids. The CDR3, as DNA: TGTGCCAGCGGCCGGGACAGCTCAGATACGCAGTATTTT. The encoded protein is CASGRDSSDTQYF.